A selection of T cell receptor beta chains follows, all from one sample in a study of sequential checkpoint blockade in melanoma. The method was immunoSEQ multiplex PCR; TCRdb's version includes in-frame clones alone and lacks a portion of them. The repertoire holds under 40,000 clones, about 88% seen once, with roughly 12% in the top ten. The source was CD8+ T cells sorted from blood (inferred from file names), collected from a patient given nivolumab and ipilimumab in sequence. These receptors were taken from a human donor with melanoma. Each CDR3 is given with its conserved first and last residue. The D gene is left open where the match is weak. A clone size is listed for some rows: how often the clone was seen (once, few, many), or a class if it is expanded.

V: TRBV7-2
D: .
size: .
J: TRBJ2-2
CDR3: CASSLRDRVYSGELFF
DNA: TGTGCCAGCAGCTTACGGGATAGGGTATATTCCGGGGAGCTGTTTTTT

V: TRBV28
D: TRBD1
size: .
J: TRBJ2-1
CDR3: CASKDRGDNEQFF
DNA: TGTGCCAGCAAAGACAGGGGCGACAATGAGCAGTTCTTC

V: TRBV5-1
D: .
size: .
J: TRBJ2-5
CDR3: CASSPERSEETQYF
DNA: TGCGCCAGCAGCCCTGAGAGGTCTGAAGAGACCCAGTACTTC

V: TRBV5-4
D: .
size: .
J: TRBJ2-7
CDR3: CASSGGTPKAYEQYF
DNA: TGTGCCAGCAGCGGGGGGACTCCCAAGGCGTACGAGCAGTACTTC

V: TRBV14
D: .
size: few
J: TRBJ1-5
CDR3: CASSQAGYQPQHF
DNA: TGTGCCAGCAGCCAAGCAGGGTATCAGCCCCAGCATTTT

V: TRBV9
D: .
size: .
J: TRBJ1-2
CDR3: CASSLYEGGTPGYTF
DNA: TGTGCCAGCAGCTTATACGAGGGGGGGACACCGGGCTACACCTTC

V: TRBV15
D: .
size: .
J: TRBJ1-2
CDR3: CATREAGSLYRGYTF
DNA: TGTGCCACCAGAGAGGCAGGGTCTTTATATCGAGGCTACACCTTC

V: TRBV5-7
D: .
size: .
J: TRBJ2-3
CDR3: CASSLFIYSRTDTQYF
DNA: TGTGCCAGCAGCTTGTTCATATATTCGAGGACAGATACGCAGTATTTT

V: TRBV7-8
D: .
size: .
J: TRBJ1-6
CDR3: CASSLDSGLSLHF
DNA: TGTGCCAGCAGCTTGGACTCGGGACTATCTCTCCACTTT

V: TRBV5-6
D: .
size: .
J: TRBJ2-1
CDR3: CASSLGAYNEQFF
DNA: TGTGCCAGCAGCTTGGGAGCCTACAATGAGCAGTTCTTC

V: TRBV5-1
D: TRBD1
size: .
J: TRBJ2-3
CDR3: CASSLGQGADTQYF
DNA: TGCGCCAGCAGCCTGGGACAGGGGGCAGATACGCAGTATTTT

V: TRBV2
D: .
size: .
J: TRBJ2-7
CDR3: CASSDSYEQYF
DNA: TGTGCCAGCAGTGATAGTTACGAGCAGTACTTC

V: TRBV9
D: TRBD2
size: .
J: TRBJ2-1
CDR3: CASSVWTSGGTFYNEQFF
DNA: TGTGCCAGCAGCGTATGGACTAGCGGGGGTACATTTTACAATGAGCAGTTCTTC

V: TRBV7-2
D: TRBD1
size: .
J: TRBJ2-2
CDR3: CASSLWDSATGELFF
DNA: TGTGCCAGCAGCTTATGGGACAGCGCCACCGGGGAGCTGTTTTTT

V: TRBV11-3
D: .
size: once
J: TRBJ2-3
CDR3: CASSLDVRDTQYF
DNA: TGTGCCAGCAGCTTAGATGTTAGAGATACGCAGTATTTT

V: TRBV14
D: TRBD1
size: .
J: TRBJ2-7
CDR3: CASSGPPGTETYEQYF
DNA: TGTGCCAGCAGCGGACCACCCGGGACAGAGACCTACGAGCAGTACTTC

V: TRBV6-4
D: TRBD1
size: .
J: TRBJ2-1
CDR3: CASSDSTGGPYNEQFF
DNA: TGTGCCAGCAGTGACTCGACAGGGGGCCCCTACAATGAGCAGTTCTTC

V: TRBV4-1
D: TRBD2
size: .
J: TRBJ2-1
CDR3: CASSQSLTGGAYNEQFF
DNA: TGCGCCAGCAGCCAAAGTTTGACGGGAGGTGCCTACAATGAGCAGTTCTTC

V: TRBV9
D: .
size: .
J: TRBJ1-1
CDR3: CASRGAQAGTFF
DNA: TGTGCCAGCCGCGGGGCCCAGGCGGGAACTTTCTTT

V: TRBV7-9
D: TRBD2
size: .
J: TRBJ2-5
CDR3: CASSPPTSEQETQYF
DNA: TGTGCCAGCAGCCCCCCTACTAGCGAACAAGAGACCCAGTACTTC

V: TRBV10-1
D: .
size: .
J: TRBJ2-5
CDR3: CASSEGDFQETQYF
DNA: TGCGCCAGCAGTGAGGGAGACTTCCAAGAGACCCAGTACTTC

V: TRBV19
D: .
size: .
J: TRBJ2-6
CDR3: CASSIDQGTGANVLTF
DNA: TGTGCCAGTAGTATAGATCAGGGTACTGGGGCCAACGTCCTGACTTTC

V: TRBV6-1
D: .
size: .
J: TRBJ1-5
CDR3: CASSPRQFSNQPQHF
DNA: TGTGCCAGCAGTCCTCGACAGTTTAGCAATCAGCCCCAGCATTTT

V: TRBV7-9
D: TRBD1
size: .
J: TRBJ2-3
CDR3: CASSRRTGGRTDTQYF
DNA: TGTGCCAGCAGTCGACGGACAGGGGGTAGGACAGATACGCAGTATTTT

V: TRBV19
D: TRBD1
size: .
J: TRBJ1-5
CDR3: CASSIGQGALDNQPQHF
DNA: TGTGCCAGTAGTATCGGACAGGGAGCCCTTGACAATCAGCCCCAGCATTTT

V: TRBV7-3
D: .
size: once
J: TRBJ1-3
CDR3: CASRDSSGNTIYF
DNA: TGTGCCAGCAGGGACAGCTCTGGAAACACCATATATTTT

V: TRBV7-9
D: TRBD1
size: .
J: TRBJ1-2
CDR3: CASSFSGTGDYGYTF
DNA: TGTGCCAGCAGCTTCTCCGGGACAGGGGATTATGGCTACACCTTC

V: TRBV7-6
D: TRBD1
size: .
J: TRBJ1-1
CDR3: CASSATGGGTEAFF
DNA: TGTGCCAGCAGCGCAACAGGGGGGGGCACTGAAGCTTTCTTT

V: TRBV4-1
D: TRBD1
size: few
J: TRBJ2-4
CDR3: CASSQDRTGRNIQYF
DNA: TGCGCCAGCAGCCAAGATCGGACAGGGAGAAACATTCAGTACTTC

V: TRBV4-3
D: .
size: .
J: TRBJ1-2
CDR3: CASSQALAGHGYTF
DNA: TGCGCCAGCAGCCAGGCCCTAGCGGGGCATGGCTACACCTTC

V: TRBV7-6
D: .
size: .
J: TRBJ1-2
CDR3: CASSDQGSRGYTF
DNA: TGTGCCAGCAGCGACCAGGGAAGTCGTGGCTACACCTTC

V: TRBV28
D: TRBD1
size: once
J: TRBJ1-1
CDR3: CASSLTGGATEAFF
DNA: TGTGCCAGCAGTTTAACAGGGGGGGCCACTGAAGCTTTCTTT

V: TRBV5-6
D: TRBD2
size: .
J: TRBJ2-7
CDR3: CASSSTRLAGDYEQYF
DNA: TGTGCCAGCAGCTCGACAAGACTAGCGGGAGACTACGAGCAGTACTTC